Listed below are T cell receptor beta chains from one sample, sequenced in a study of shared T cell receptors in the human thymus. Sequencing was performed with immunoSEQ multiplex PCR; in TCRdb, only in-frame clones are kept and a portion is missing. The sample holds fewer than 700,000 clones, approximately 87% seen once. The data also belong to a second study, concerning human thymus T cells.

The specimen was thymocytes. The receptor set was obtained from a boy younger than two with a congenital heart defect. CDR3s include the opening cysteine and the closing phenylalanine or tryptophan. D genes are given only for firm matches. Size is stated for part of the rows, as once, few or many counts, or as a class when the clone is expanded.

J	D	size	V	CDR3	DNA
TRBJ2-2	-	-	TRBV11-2	CASSFEEGTGELFF	TGTGCCAGCAGCTTCGAGGAGGGCACCGGGGAGCTGTTTTTT
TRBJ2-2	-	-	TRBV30	CAWSLGGPQSTGELFF	TGTGCCTGGAGTCTCGGGGGACCCCAGAGCACCGGGGAGCTGTTTTTT
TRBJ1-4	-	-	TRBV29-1	CSVPGSNEKLFF	TGCAGTGTACCGGGATCTAATGAAAAACTGTTTTTT
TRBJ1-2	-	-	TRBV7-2	CASSLVSGNRWGYTF	TGTGCCAGCAGCTTAGTTTCAGGGAATCGCTGGGGCTACACCTTC
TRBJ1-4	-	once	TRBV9	CASSVGGRATSAEKLFF	TGTGCCAGCAGCGTAGGAGGCAGGGCAACCTCAGCGGAAAAACTGTTTTTT
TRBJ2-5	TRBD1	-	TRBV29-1	CSVLDRGRETQYF	TGCAGCGTCCTGGACAGGGGGCGAGAGACCCAGTACTTC
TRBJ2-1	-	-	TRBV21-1	CASSKAPVVAGSNEQFF	TGTGCCAGCAGCAAAGCCCCGGTGGTAGCGGGATCCAATGAGCAGTTCTTC
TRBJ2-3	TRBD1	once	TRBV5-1	CASSLGQGQSTDTQYF	TGCGCCAGCAGCTTGGGACAGGGACAAAGCACAGATACGCAGTATTTT
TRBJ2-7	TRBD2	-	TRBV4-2	CASSHWGLAGGYEQYF	TGTGCCAGCAGCCATTGGGGACTAGCGGGAGGATACGAGCAGTACTTC
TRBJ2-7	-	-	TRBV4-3	CASSPSFSEIYEQYF	TGCGCCAGCAGCCCGTCATTCTCAGAAATCTACGAGCAGTACTTC
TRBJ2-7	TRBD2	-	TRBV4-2	CASSHSTSGSSYEQYF	TGTGCCAGCAGCCACTCCACTAGCGGGAGTTCCTACGAGCAGTACTTC
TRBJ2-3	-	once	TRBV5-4	CASSQAPPSGNTDTQYF	TGTGCCAGCAGCCAAGCACCCCCCTCGGGAAACACCGATACGCAGTATTTT
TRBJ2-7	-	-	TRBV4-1	CASSQESRGLHEQYF	TGCGCCAGCAGCCAAGAGTCCAGGGGTCTACACGAGCAGTACTTC
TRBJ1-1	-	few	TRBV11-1	CASSRGGGEAFF	TGTGCCAGCAGCCGCGGGGGCGGAGAAGCTTTCTTT
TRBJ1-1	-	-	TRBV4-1	CASSQGRVKAEAFF	TGCGCCAGCAGCCAAGGGCGGGTAAAGGCTGAAGCTTTCTTT
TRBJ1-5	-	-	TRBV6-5	CASSYSREPGQPQHF	TGTGCCAGCAGTTACTCGAGGGAGCCGGGTCAGCCCCAGCATTTT
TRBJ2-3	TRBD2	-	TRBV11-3	CASSLRAGGWGTDTQYF	TGTGCCAGCAGCTTGCGAGCGGGAGGTTGGGGCACAGATACGCAGTATTTT
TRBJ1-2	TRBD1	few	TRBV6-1	CASSETGGDYGYTF	TGTGCCAGCAGTGAAACAGGGGGCGACTATGGCTACACCTTC
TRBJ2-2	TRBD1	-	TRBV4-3	CASSQESTDRVSGELFF	TGCGCCAGCAGCCAAGAATCGACGGACAGGGTTAGCGGGGAGCTGTTTTTT
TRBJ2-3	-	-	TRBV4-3	CASSQHRDTQYF	TGCGCCAGCAGCCAGCACAGGGATACGCAGTATTTT
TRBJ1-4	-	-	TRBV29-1	CSVIQDGDEKLFF	TGCAGCGTTATACAGGACGGAGACGAAAAACTGTTTTTT
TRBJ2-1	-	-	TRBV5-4	CASSLEWPGMAYNEQFF	TGTGCCAGCAGCTTGGAATGGCCGGGAATGGCTTACAATGAGCAGTTCTTC
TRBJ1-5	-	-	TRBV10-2	CATGGKGTNQPQHF	TGCGCCACCGGGGGTAAGGGTACCAATCAGCCCCAGCATTTT
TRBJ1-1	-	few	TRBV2	CASRRGGTEAFF	TGTGCCAGCAGAAGGGGAGGAACTGAAGCTTTCTTT
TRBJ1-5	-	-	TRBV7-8	CASSLGRQNNQPQHF	TGTGCCAGCAGCTTAGGCCGACAGAACAATCAGCCCCAGCATTTT
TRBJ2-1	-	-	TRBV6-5	CASSYSSGREQFF	TGTGCCAGCAGTTACTCGTCGGGGAGGGAGCAGTTCTTC
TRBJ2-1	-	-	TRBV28	CASSLRAPLDTSSYNEQFF	TGTGCCAGCAGTTTAAGGGCCCCTCTGGACACGAGCTCCTACAATGAGCAGTTCTTC
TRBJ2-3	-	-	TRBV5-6	CASSYQGDLRDTQYF	TGTGCCAGCAGCTACCAGGGTGATTTACGAGATACGCAGTATTTT
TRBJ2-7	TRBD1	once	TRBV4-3	CASSQGQQGGRGSDEQYF	TGCGCCAGCAGCCAAGGCCAACAGGGGGGACGGGGATCTGACGAGCAGTACTTC
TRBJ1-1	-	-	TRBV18	CASSPVGLLKNTEAFF	TGTGCCAGCTCACCAGTGGGGCTACTCAAGAACACTGAAGCTTTCTTT
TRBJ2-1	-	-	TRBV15	CATSRRRRDEQFF	TGTGCCACCAGCAGAAGGAGGCGGGATGAGCAGTTCTTC
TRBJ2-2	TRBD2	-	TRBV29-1	CSVEASGTRNTGELFF	TGCAGCGTTGAGGCTAGCGGGACCCGGAACACCGGGGAGCTGTTTTTT
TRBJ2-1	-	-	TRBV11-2	CASSLRGRTNNEQFF	TGTGCCAGCAGCTTAAGAGGGAGGACGAACAATGAGCAGTTCTTC
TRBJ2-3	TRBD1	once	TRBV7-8	CASSSPGQSTDTQYF	TGTGCCAGCAGCTCACCGGGACAGAGCACAGATACGCAGTATTTT
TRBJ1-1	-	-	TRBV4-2	CASSQEGAVNTEAFF	TGTGCCAGCAGCCAAGAGGGCGCAGTGAACACTGAAGCTTTCTTT
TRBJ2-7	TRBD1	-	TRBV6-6	CASSRGQGAFRNEQYF	TGTGCCAGCAGTAGGGGACAGGGGGCGTTTCGGAACGAGCAGTACTTC
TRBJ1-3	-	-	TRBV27	CASSSGRPARTSSGNTIYF	TGTGCCAGCAGCTCTGGGAGGCCGGCCCGAACGAGCTCTGGAAACACCATATATTTT
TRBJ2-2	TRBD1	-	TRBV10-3	CAIRHRGLNTGELFF	TGTGCCATCAGACACAGGGGGTTGAACACCGGGGAGCTGTTTTTT
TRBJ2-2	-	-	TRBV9	CASSVQGITGELFF	TGTGCCAGCAGCGTACAGGGGATCACCGGGGAGCTGTTTTTT
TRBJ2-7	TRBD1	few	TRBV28	CASRRGQDSYEQYF	TGTGCCAGCAGAAGGGGACAGGACTCCTACGAGCAGTACTTC
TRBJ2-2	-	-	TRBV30	CAHADGEVNTGELFF	TGTGCCCATGCTGATGGGGAGGTTAACACCGGGGAGCTGTTTTTT
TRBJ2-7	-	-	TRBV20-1	CSASVRGEQYF	TGCAGTGCTAGTGTTCGGGGGGAGCAGTACTTC